These 18 T cell receptor beta chains share one sample of origin, sequenced in a study of blood T cell repertoires in COVID-19. Sequencing used immunoSEQ multiplex PCR; TCRdb keeps in-frame clones, though not all of them. Found here are about 220,000 clones, more than 70% of them singletons; the top ten hold roughly 13%. Sequencing was done on a sample of peripheral blood. These receptors originate from a human donor in a cohort sampled during active COVID-19.

This chain joins TRBV6-1 and TRBJ1-4; TRBD1 is a possible D gene (5 bases). CDR3 length: 15 amino acids. V shed 1 base and J shed 4 bases, with 10 bases lying between them. Germline CDR1 MNHNS, CDR2 SASEGT. The CDR3 loop reads CASSEGDRFNEKLFF. The CDR3 nucleotides are TGTGCCAGCAGTGAAGGAGACAGATTTAATGAAAAACTGTTTTTT.

The chain carries TRBV19 and TRBJ1-5; D gene uncertain. The CDR3 extends over 13 amino acids. The germline V gene encodes CDR1 LNHDA and CDR2 SQIVND (reference sequence). The V end lost 3 bases, the J end lost 6 bases, and 9 bases lay between the germline ends. This CDR3 reads CASSMRYGQPQHF. CDR3 in DNA: TGTGCCAGTAGTATGAGGTACGGTCAGCCCCAGCATTTT.

The rearrangement joins TRBV5-4 to TRBJ2-1, with 7 bases fitting TRBD2. V shed 4 bases, J shed 4 bases, and the junction held 2 bases outside the gene matches. CDR3 size: 13 residues. CDR1 SGHNT and CDR2 YYREEE come from the germline V gene (reference sequence). In DNA form, the CDR3 reads TGTGCCAGCAGCGGGGGGGGTTACAATGAGCAGTTCTTC. As protein: CASSGGGYNEQFF.

This clone was detected only a few times. This chain joins TRBV7-3 and TRBJ1-1; 9 bases are a match to TRBD1. Germline V CDR1 and CDR2: SGHTA, FQGTGA. The CDR3 has 15 amino acids. Germline trimming cut 5 bases from V and 6 bases from J; bases unmatched to any gene: 10. CDR3 protein: CASSLTTGGIAEAFF. The CDR3, as DNA: TGTGCCAGCAGCCTTACGACAGGGGGGATCGCTGAAGCTTTCTTT.

The chain combines TRBV24-1 with TRBJ2-1; the match to TRBD2 covers 10 bases. This CDR3 region has 15 residues. V was clipped by 4 bases and J by 5 bases; unmatched bases: 4. Germline-derived CDR1 and CDR2 are KGHDR and SFDVKD. In DNA, the CDR3 is TGTGCCACCAGTGACCATCTAGCGGGAGACAATGAGCAGTTCTTC. Translated: CATSDHLAGDNEQFF.

V usage is TRBV7-3 and J usage is TRBJ2-7, with 16 positions matching TRBD2. The CDR3 contains 15 residues. Trimming removed 6 bases from V and 5 bases from J; junction bases left unmatched: 4. The germline gives CDR1 SGHTA, CDR2 FQGTGA. In nucleotides, the CDR3 is TGTGCCAGCAGTCCCGGGACTAGCGGGGGGGACGAGCAGTACTTC. It is translated as CASSPGTSGGDEQYF.

CDR3 amino acids: CASSSGLNTEAFF. The CDR3 region has the DNA TGTGCCAGCTCATCAGGGTTAAACACTGAAGCTTTCTTT. The rearrangement links TRBV18 to TRBJ1-1; tentatively, D is TRBD1 (5 bases). Germline loops: CDR1 KGHSH, CDR2 LQKENI. CDR3 length: 13 residues. V was shortened by 5 bases and J by 2 bases, with 9 bases between the two germline ends.

In its sample, this clone was seen a few times. The chain recombines TRBV2 with TRBJ1-1; no definite D call. Looked up from germline, CDR1 is SNHLY and CDR2 is FYNNEI. With 1 base removed from V and 6 bases from J, the gap between germline ends came to 9 bases. This CDR3 region has 13 residues. The chain's CDR3 is CASSEDLIPEAFF. CDR3 bases: TGTGCCAGCAGTGAAGATCTAATACCTGAAGCTTTCTTT. Full variable domain (missing parts from reference TRBV2 and TRBJ1-1): EPEVTQTPSHQVTQMGQEVILRCVPISNHLYFYWYRQILGQKVEFLVSFYNNEISEKSEIFDDQFSVERPDGSNFTLKIRSTKLEDSAMYFCASSEDLIPEAFFGQGTRLTVV.

The chain employs TRBV4-1 and TRBJ1-4, with a weak D call TRBD1 (6 bases). There are 17 residues in the CDR3. V lost 2 bases, J lost 6 bases, and 19 bases lay in between. Per the germline V gene, CDR1 is MGHRA and CDR2 is YSYEKL. The CDR3 region has the DNA TGCGCCAGCAGCCAACGGGAAACGCGGGGGGCGGATGAAAAACTGTTTTTT. Protein sequence: CASSQRETRGADEKLFF.

The J gene is TRBJ1-5, the V gene TRBV7-8, with D possibly TRBD1 on 6 matching bases. From germline, CDR1 is SGHVS and CDR2 FQNEAQ. The CDR3 is 16 amino acids. Trimming cost V 6 bases and J 4 bases, with 19 bases left between them. CDR3 sequence reads: CASSHRGARGNQPQHF. The CDR3 DNA reads TGTGCCAGCAGTCACCGGGGGGCGCGAGGAAATCAGCCCCAGCATTTT. Filled out from reference TRBV7-8 and TRBJ1-5, the complete variable domain reads GAGVSQSPRYKVAKRGQDVALRCDPISGHVSLFWYQQALGQGPEFLTYFQNEAQLDKSGLPSDRFFAERPEGSVSTLKIQRTQQEDSAVYLCASSHRGARGNQPQHFGDGTRLSIL.

The chain couples TRBV28 to TRBJ1-4; 9 nucleotides align to TRBD1. Per the germline V gene, CDR1 is MDHEN and CDR2 is SYDVKM. CDR3 length equals 16 residues. V lost 3 bases to trimming and J lost 4 bases; unmatched junction nucleotides: 6. The CDR3 DNA sequence: TGTGCCAGCAGTTTTACCGGGACAGGGTTTAATGAAAAACTGTTTTTT. This encodes CASSFTGTGFNEKLFF.

This chain links TRBV2 with TRBJ1-2; perhaps TRBD1 as D (5 bases). The V gene lost 6 bases and the J gene lost 4 bases, with 12 bases spanning the gap. Germline V gene data show CDR1 as SNHLY and CDR2 as FYNNEI. The CDR3 totals 13 residues. CDR3 sequence (DNA): TGTGCCAGCAGCAAAGACAGCACCTATGGCTACACCTTC. This encodes CASSKDSTYGYTF.

The genes are TRBV28 and TRBJ2-7; D may be TRBD1 (6 bases). The V end was cut by 2 bases, the J end by 5 bases, with 19 bases between. Germline V gene data show CDR1 as MDHEN and CDR2 as SYDVKM. The CDR3 is 16 residues long. The CDR3 loop is CASSLVSDSWFHEQYF. The CDR3 coding sequence is TGTGCCAGCAGTTTAGTATCGGACAGTTGGTTCCACGAGCAGTACTTC.

This clone was observed once. This chain links TRBV28 with TRBJ1-1; D possibly corresponds to TRBD1 (6 bases). This CDR3 contains 13 residues. Per the germline V gene, CDR1 is MDHEN and CDR2 is SYDVKM. V lost 3 bases, J lost 3 bases, and 8 bases lay in between. CDR3 sequence: CASSFPGDTEAFF. The CDR3 nucleotides read TGTGCCAGCAGTTTCCCAGGGGACACTGAAGCTTTCTTT. The variable domain in full, completed from reference TRBV28 and TRBJ1-1, reads DVKVTQSSRYLVKRTGEKVFLECVQDMDHENMFWYRQDPGLGLRLIYFSYDVKMKEKGDIPEGYSVSREKKERFSLILESASTNQTSMYLCASSFPGDTEAFFGQGTRLTVV.

The chain carries TRBV5-8 and TRBJ1-2, with D hard to call. This CDR3 contains 13 residues. CDR1 and CDR2 from the germline V gene are SGHTS and YDEGEE. Trimming removed 2 bases at V and 12 bases at J, with 17 bases between. The CDR3 reads CASSFLSAGLNTF. In DNA form, the CDR3 reads TGTGCCAGCAGCTTCCTATCGGCAGGTCTAAACACCTTC.

The gene calls are TRBV6-4 and TRBJ2-5; maybe TRBD1 (6 bases). The CDR3 runs to 13 residues. Deletions cut 3 bases from V and 4 bases from J, with 9 bases between. Germline V gene sequence: CDR1 MRHNA, CDR2 SNTAGT. CDR3 sequence: CASSENRAETQYF. The CDR3 nucleotides read TGTGCCAGCAGTGAGAACAGGGCAGAGACCCAGTACTTC.

The chain employs TRBV2 and TRBJ2-5; D is perhaps TRBD1 (6 bases). This CDR3 comprises 14 residues. The V end was cut by 6 bases, the J end by 6 bases, with 17 bases between. From germline, CDR1 is SNHLY and CDR2 FYNNEI. CDR3 sequence reads: CASSLRQDVKTQYF. The CDR3, as DNA: TGTGCCAGCAGCCTTCGACAGGACGTGAAGACCCAGTACTTC.

This clone was seen a single time. The chain combines TRBV12-2 with TRBJ1-1; the table's D call of TRBD1 was not tested on the DNA. TRBV12-2 counts as a pseudogene. The CDR3 runs 15 residues. The CDR3 region is CASRRRDRRNTEAFF. CDR3 DNA: TGTGCAAGTCGCCGCCGGGACAGGAGGAACACTGAAGCTTTCTTT.